In this sample, the clone carrying this T cell receptor beta chain turned up a few times. The sample comes from a study of blood T cell repertoires in COVID-19. The data were produced by immunoSEQ multiplex PCR, yet TCRdb's version contains in-frame clones alone and is incomplete. Seen here are 50,000 to 65,000 clones, about four fifths observed once, and the top ten hold about 6.4%. This sequence was found in a woman aged 45-60 years with active or convalescent COVID-19. The sample was peripheral blood.

CDR3 bases: TGTGCCAGCAGTGAATTTAGTTACTATAATTCACCCCTCCACTTT. Encoded protein: CASSEFSYYNSPLHF. This chain connects TRBV25-1 to TRBJ1-6; D is unclear. Trimming shortened V by 1 base and J by 3 bases, and 7 bases separated the two germline ends. Germline V lookup: CDR1 MGHDK, CDR2 SYGVNS. This CDR3 region has 15 residues.